This T cell receptor beta chain was obtained from a study of blood T cell repertoires in COVID-19. Study context: T cells, B-cell-depleted T cells, or PBMCs provided the cDNA or gDNA that served as material.

CDR3 length: 13 residues. The ends were cut back, 6 bases at V and 2 bases at J, with 10 bases in the middle. Looked up from germline, CDR1 is SNHLY and CDR2 is FYNNEI. Assay used: immunoSEQ multiplex PCR; TCRdb lists only in-frame clones, some missing. The data hold about 70,000 clones, with around 86% observed a single time. Sequenced input: peripheral blood. V gene TRBV2 combines with J gene TRBJ1-2, with D unclear. This TCR came from a woman between 18 and 29 years old with acute or convalescent COVID-19. The CDR3 loop reads CASRAGGNYGYTF. The CDR3 DNA sequence: TGTGCCAGCAGGGCAGGAGGAAACTATGGCTACACCTTC.